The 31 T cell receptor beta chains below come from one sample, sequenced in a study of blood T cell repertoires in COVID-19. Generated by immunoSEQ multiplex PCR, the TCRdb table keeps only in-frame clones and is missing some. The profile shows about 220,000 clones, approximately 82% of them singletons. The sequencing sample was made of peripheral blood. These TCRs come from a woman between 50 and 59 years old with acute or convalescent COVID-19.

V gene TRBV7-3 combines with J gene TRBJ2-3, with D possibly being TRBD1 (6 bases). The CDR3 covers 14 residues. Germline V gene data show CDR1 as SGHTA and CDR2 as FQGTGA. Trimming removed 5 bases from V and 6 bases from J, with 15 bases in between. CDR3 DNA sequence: TGTGCCAGCAGCCCCCAGGGGATAGGGGATACGCAGTATTTT. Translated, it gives CASSPQGIGDTQYF.

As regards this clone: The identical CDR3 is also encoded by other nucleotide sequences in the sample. The CDR3, as DNA: TGTGCCAGCAGCTTAGGGGGGACAGGCTCCTACGAGCAGTACTTC. Translating gives CASSLGGTGSYEQYF. This rearrangement joins TRBV11-2 to TRBJ2-7; 8 positions agree with TRBD1. Germline loops: CDR1 SGHAT, CDR2 FQNNGV. The CDR3 totals 15 residues. J lost 0 bases, V lost 1 base, and 2 bases had no gene match.

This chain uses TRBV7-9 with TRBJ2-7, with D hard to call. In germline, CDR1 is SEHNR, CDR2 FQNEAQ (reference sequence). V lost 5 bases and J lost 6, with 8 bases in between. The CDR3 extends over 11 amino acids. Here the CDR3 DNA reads TGTGCCAGCAGCCGCCCGGGCGAGCAGTACTTC. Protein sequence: CASSRPGEQYF.

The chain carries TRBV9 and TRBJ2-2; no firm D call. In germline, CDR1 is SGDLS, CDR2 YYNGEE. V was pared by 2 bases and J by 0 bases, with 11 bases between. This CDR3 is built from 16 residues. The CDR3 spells CASSVVVRANTGELFF. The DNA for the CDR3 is TGTGCCAGCAGCGTCGTAGTAAGAGCGAACACCGGGGAGCTGTTTTTT.

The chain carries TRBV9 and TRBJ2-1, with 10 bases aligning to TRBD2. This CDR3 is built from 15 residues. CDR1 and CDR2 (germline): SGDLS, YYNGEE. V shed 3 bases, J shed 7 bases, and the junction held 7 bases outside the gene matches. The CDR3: CASSAGTSATNEQFF. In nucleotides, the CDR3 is TGTGCCAGCAGCGCCGGGACTAGCGCAACGAATGAGCAGTTCTTC.

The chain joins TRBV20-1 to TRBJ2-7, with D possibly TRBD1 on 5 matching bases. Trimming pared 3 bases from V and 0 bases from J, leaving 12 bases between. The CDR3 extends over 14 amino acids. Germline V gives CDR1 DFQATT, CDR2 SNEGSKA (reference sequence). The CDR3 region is CSASQDTSSYEQYF. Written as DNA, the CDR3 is TGCAGTGCTAGTCAGGACACCTCCTCCTACGAGCAGTACTTC.

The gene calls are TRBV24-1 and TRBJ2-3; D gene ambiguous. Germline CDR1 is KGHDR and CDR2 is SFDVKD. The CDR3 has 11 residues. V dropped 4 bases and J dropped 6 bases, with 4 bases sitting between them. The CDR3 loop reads CATSERDTQYF. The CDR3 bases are TGTGCCACCAGTGAGAGGGATACGCAGTATTTT.

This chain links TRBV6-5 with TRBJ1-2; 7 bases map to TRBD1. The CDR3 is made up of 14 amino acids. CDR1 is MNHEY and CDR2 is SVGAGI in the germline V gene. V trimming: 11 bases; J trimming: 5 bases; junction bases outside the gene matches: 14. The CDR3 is CAVSWDSPEYGYTF. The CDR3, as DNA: TGTGCCGTCTCTTGGGACAGCCCAGAATATGGCTACACCTTC.

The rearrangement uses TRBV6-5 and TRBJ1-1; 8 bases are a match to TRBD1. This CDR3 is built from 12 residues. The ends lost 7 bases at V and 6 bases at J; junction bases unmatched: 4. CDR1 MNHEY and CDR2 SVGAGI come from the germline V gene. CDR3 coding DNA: TGTGCCAGCAAGGGACAGGCCGCTGAAGCTTTCTTT. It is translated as CASKGQAAEAFF.

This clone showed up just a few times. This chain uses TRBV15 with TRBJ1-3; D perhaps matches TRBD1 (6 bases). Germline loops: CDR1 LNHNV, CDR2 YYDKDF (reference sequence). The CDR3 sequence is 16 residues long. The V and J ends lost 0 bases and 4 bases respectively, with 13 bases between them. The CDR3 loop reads CATSRDRAGVGNTIYF. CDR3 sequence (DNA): TGTGCCACCAGCAGAGACAGGGCAGGGGTCGGAAACACCATATATTTT.

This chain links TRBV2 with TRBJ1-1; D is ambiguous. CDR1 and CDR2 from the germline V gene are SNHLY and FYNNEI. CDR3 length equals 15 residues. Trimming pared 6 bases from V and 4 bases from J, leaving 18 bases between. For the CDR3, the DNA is TGTGCCAGCAGAGATCAGAGGGTCTCGGGCACTGAAGCTTTCTTT. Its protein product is CASRDQRVSGTEAFF.

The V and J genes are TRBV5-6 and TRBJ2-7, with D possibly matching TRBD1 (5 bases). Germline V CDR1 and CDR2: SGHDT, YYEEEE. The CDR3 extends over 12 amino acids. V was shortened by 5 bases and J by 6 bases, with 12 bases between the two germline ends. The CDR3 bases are TGTGCCAGCAGATTGTGGGGCGCCGAGCAGTACTTC. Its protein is CASRLWGAEQYF. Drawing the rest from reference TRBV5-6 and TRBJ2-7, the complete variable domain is DAGVTQSPTHLIKTRGQQVTLRCSPKSGHDTVSWYQQALGQGPQFIFQYYEEEERQRGNFPDRFSGHQFPNYSSELNVNALLLGDSALYLCASRLWGAEQYFGPGTRLTVT.

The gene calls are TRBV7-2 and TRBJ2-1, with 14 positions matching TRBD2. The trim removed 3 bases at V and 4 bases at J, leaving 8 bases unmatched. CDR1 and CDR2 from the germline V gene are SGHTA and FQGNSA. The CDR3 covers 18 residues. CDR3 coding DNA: TGTGCCAGCAGCTTGGGGGGACTAGCGGGAGTAGGATACAATGAGCAGTTCTTC. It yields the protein CASSLGGLAGVGYNEQFF.

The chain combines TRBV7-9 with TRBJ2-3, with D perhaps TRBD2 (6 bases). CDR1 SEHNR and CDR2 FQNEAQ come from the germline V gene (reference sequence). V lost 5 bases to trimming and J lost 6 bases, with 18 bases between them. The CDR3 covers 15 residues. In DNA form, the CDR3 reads TGTGCCAGCAGCCTGGGCGGAGGGGTTGGGGATACGCAGTATTTT. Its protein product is CASSLGGGVGDTQYF. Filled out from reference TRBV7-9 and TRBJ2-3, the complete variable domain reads DTGVSQNPRHKITKRGQNVTFRCDPISEHNRLYWYRQTLGQGPEFLTYFQNEAQLEKSRLLSDRFSAERPKGSFSTLEIQRTEQGDSAMYLCASSLGGGVGDTQYFGPGTRLTVL.

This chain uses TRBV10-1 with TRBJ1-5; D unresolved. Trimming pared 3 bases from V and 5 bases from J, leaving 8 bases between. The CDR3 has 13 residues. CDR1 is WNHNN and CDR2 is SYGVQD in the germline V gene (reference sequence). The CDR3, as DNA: TGCGCCAGCAGTGAACTCCCTGATCAGCCCCAGCATTTT. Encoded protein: CASSELPDQPQHF.

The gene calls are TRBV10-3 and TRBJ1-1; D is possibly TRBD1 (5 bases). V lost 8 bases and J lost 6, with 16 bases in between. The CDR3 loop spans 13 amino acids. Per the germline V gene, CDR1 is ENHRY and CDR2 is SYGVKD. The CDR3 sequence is CAIGGGGLSEAFF. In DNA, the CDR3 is TGTGCCATCGGGGGAGGCGGTTTGTCTGAAGCTTTCTTT.

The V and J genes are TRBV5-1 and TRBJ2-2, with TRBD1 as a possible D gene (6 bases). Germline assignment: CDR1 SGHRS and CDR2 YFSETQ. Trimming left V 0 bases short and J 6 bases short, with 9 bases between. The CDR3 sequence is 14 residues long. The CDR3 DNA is TGCGCCAGCAGCTTGGGTACAGGGTCCGGGGAGCTGTTTTTT. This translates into CASSLGTGSGELFF.

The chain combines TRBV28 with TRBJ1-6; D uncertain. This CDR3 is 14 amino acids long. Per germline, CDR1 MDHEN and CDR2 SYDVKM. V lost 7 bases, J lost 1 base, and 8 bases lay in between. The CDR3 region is CASNRRSYNSPLHF. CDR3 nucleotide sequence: TGTGCCAGCAACCGGAGGTCCTATAATTCACCCCTCCACTTT.

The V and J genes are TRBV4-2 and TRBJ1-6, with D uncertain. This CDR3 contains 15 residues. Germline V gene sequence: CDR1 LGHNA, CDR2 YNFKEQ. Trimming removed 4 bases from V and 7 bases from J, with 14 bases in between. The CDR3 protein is CASSLREGANSPLHF. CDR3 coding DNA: TGTGCCAGCAGCCTACGGGAGGGTGCCAATTCACCCCTCCACTTT.

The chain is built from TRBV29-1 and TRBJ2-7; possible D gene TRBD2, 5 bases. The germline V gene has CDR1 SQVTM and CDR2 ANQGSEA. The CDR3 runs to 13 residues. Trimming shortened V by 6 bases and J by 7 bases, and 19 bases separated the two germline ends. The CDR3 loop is CSVVGVALREQYF. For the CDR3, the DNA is TGCAGCGTAGTCGGGGTAGCTTTGAGGGAGCAGTACTTC.

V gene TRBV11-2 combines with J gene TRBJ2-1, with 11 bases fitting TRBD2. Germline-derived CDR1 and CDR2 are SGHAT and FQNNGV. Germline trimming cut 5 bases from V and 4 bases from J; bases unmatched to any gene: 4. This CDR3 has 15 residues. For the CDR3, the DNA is TGTGCCAGCAGCCCGATAGCGGGAGGGTACAATGAGCAGTTCTTC. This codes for CASSPIAGGYNEQFF.

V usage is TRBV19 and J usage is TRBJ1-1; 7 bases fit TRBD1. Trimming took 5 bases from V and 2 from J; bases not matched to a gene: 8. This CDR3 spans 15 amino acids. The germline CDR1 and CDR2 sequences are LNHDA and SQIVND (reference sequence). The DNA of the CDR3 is TGTGCCAGTAGTTCACCTTCAGGGGGAAACACTGAAGCTTTCTTT. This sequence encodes CASSSPSGGNTEAFF.

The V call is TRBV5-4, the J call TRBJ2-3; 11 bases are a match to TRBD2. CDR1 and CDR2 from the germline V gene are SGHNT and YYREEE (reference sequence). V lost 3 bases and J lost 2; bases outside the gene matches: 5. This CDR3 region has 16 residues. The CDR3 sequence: CASSSGTSGFTDTQYF. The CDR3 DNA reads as TGTGCCAGCAGCTCCGGGACTAGCGGCTTCACAGATACGCAGTATTTT.

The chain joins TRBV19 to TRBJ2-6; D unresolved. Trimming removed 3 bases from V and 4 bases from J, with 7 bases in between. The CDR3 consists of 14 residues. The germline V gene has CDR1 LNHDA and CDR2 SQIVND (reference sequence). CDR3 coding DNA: TGTGCCAGTAGTATCGGGTGGGGGGCCAACGTCCTGACTTTC. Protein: CASSIGWGANVLTF.

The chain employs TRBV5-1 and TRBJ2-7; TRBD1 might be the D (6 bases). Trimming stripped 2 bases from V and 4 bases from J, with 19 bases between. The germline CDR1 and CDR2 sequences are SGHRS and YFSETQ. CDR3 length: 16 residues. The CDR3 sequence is CASSFLSSGVGYEQYF. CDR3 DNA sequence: TGCGCCAGCAGCTTCCTATCCTCAGGGGTGGGGTACGAGCAGTACTTC.

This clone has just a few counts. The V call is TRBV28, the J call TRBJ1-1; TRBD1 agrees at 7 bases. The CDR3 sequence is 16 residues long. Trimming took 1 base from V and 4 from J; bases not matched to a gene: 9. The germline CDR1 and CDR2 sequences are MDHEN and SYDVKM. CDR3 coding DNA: TGTGCCAGCAGTTTATTCTCTTCAGGGGGAACCACTGAAGCTTTCTTT. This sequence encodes CASSLFSSGGTTEAFF.

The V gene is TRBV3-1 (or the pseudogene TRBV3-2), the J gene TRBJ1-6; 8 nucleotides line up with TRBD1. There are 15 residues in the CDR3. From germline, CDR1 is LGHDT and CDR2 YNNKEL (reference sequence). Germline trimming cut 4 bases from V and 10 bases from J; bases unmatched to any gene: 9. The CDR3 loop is CASSPQGAGGSPLHF. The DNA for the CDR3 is TGTGCCAGCAGCCCCCAGGGGGCCGGAGGCTCACCCCTCCACTTT.

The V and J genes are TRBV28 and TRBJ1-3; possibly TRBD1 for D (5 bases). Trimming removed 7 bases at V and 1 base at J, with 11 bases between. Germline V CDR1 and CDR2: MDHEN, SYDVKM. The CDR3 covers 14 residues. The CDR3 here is CASTSGGSGNTIYF. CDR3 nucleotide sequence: TGTGCCAGCACTTCGGGGGGGTCTGGAAACACCATATATTTT.

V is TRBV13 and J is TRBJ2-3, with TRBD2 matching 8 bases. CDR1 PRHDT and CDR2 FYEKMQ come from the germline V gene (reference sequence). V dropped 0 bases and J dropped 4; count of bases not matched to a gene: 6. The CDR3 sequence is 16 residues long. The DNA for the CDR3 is TGTGCCAGCAGCTTAGGCAATCCGGGAGGGGCAGATACGCAGTATTTT. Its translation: CASSLGNPGGADTQYF.

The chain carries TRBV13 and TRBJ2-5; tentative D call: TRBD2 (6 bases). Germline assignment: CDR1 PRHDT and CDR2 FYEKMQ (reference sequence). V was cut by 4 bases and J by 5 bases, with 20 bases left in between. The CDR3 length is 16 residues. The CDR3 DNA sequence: TGTGCCAGCAGCTCCCGCCTGGTGCGGAGCGGGGAGACCCAGTACTTC. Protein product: CASSSRLVRSGETQYF.

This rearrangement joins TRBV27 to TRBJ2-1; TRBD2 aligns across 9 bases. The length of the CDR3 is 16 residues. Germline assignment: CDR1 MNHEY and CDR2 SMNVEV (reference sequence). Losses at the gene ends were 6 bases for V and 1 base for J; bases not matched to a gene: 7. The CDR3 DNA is TGTGCCAGCAGCCAGGCGGGGGGGGCATCCTACAATGAGCAGTTCTTC. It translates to CASSQAGGASYNEQFF.